This entry lists 27 T cell receptor beta chains sequenced from one sample in a study of cytomegalovirus exposure and HLA in healthy donors. Vbeta (60) and Jbeta (13) primers were used in the PCR. Produced via immunoSEQ multiplex PCR; TCRdb's table is partial and in-frame only. The sample gives some 180,000 clones, 80% of which show up once; 1.3% to 1.5% is in the top ten. The material sequenced was PBMCs. These receptors all stem from a girl between 5 and 17 years old in good health and CMV-seropositive.

This clone showed up just once. This chain connects TRBV7-7 to TRBJ2-2, with D possibly TRBD1 on 5 matching bases. The CDR3 is 15 amino acids. Germline CDR1 and CDR2: SSHAT and FNYEAQ (reference sequence). Trimming cost V 6 bases and J 1 base, with 12 bases left between them. For the CDR3, the DNA is TGTGCCAGCAGAGACAGTTCGGGGAACACCGGGGAGCTGTTTTTT. Amino acids: CASRDSSGNTGELFF.

This clone was seen a handful of times. This sequence joins TRBV25-1 and TRBJ2-5, with a tentative D call TRBD1 (6 bases). The V and J ends lost 4 bases and 4 bases respectively, with 19 bases between them. Germline loops: CDR1 MGHDK, CDR2 SYGVNS. The CDR3 consists of 16 residues. The CDR3 DNA reads TGTGCCAGCAGTGCCACGGGGACACCCCGGGGAGAGACCCAGTACTTC. This gives the protein CASSATGTPRGETQYF.

The V gene is TRBV7-2, the J gene TRBJ2-1; a weak D match, TRBD1 (6 bases). Germline V CDR1 and CDR2: SGHTA, FQGNSA. V was clipped by 5 bases and J by 15 bases, with 23 bases between them. The CDR3 consists of 14 residues. This chain's CDR3 is CASSPPDWGREGFF. As DNA, the CDR3 is TGTGCCAGCAGCCCCCCCGATTGGGGGCGAGAGGGGTTCTTC.

The chain links TRBV19 to TRBJ1-5, with TRBD1 matching over 7 bases. Germline-derived CDR1 and CDR2 are LNHDA and SQIVND (reference sequence). Trimming cost V 9 bases and J 4 bases; bases outside gene matches: 15. This CDR3 spans 16 amino acids. As DNA, the CDR3 is TGTGCCAGCATTATCTCTCGGGACAGCTTTAATCAGCCCCAGCATTTT. Protein sequence: CASIISRDSFNQPQHF. Looking up the rest from reference TRBV19 and TRBJ1-5 gives the full variable domain: DGGITQSPKYLFRKEGQNVTLSCEQNLNHDAMYWYRQDPGQGLRLIYYSQIVNDFQKGDIAEGYSVSREKKESFPLTVTSAQKNPTAFYLCASIISRDSFNQPQHFGDGTRLSIL.

The chain joins TRBV4-2 to TRBJ2-5; TRBD2 agrees at 12 bases. V lost 3 bases and J lost 5; bases outside the gene matches: 7. This CDR3 spans 16 amino acids. CDR1 LGHNA and CDR2 YNFKEQ come from the germline V gene. CDR3 sequence reads: CASSQTSGSRGETQYF. CDR3 in DNA: TGTGCCAGCAGCCAGACTAGCGGGAGTCGGGGGGAGACCCAGTACTTC.

V and J are TRBV5-4 and TRBJ2-2; the match to TRBD1 covers 8 bases. CDR3 size: 14 residues. Trimming removed 4 bases from V and 5 bases from J; junction bases left unmatched: 4. CDR1 is SGHNT and CDR2 is YYREEE in the germline V gene (reference sequence). The DNA of the CDR3 is TGTGCCAGCAGCCTAGGACAGGGAACCGGGGAGCTGTTTTTT. Protein product: CASSLGQGTGELFF.

V is TRBV9 and J is TRBJ1-2, with TRBD1 as a possible D gene (6 bases). Germline-derived CDR1 and CDR2 are SGDLS and YYNGEE. The CDR3 loop spans 15 amino acids. V gave up 3 bases and J gave up 3 bases, with 15 bases separating them. The CDR3 reads CASSATGATYYGYTF. The CDR3 nucleotides read TGTGCCAGCAGCGCGACAGGCGCCACATACTATGGCTACACCTTC.

The V call is TRBV18, the J call TRBJ2-7, with 8 bases lining up with TRBD1. The germline V gene has CDR1 KGHSH and CDR2 LQKENI. The CDR3 has 13 residues. Unmatched junction bases numbered 2, after V lost 3 bases and J lost 4 bases. CDR3 sequence: CASSPDREYEQYF. The CDR3 bases are TGTGCCAGCTCACCGGACAGGGAGTACGAGCAGTACTTC.

The rearrangement joins TRBV5-1 to TRBJ1-2, with 8 bases fitting TRBD1. Germline V gene sequence: CDR1 SGHRS, CDR2 YFSETQ. The length of the CDR3 is 16 residues. Unmatched junction bases numbered 11, after V lost 2 bases and J lost 5 bases. The CDR3 protein is CASSFQGAQTSYGYTF. In DNA form, the CDR3 reads TGCGCCAGCAGCTTTCAGGGGGCGCAGACTTCTTATGGCTACACCTTC.

The V and J genes are TRBV6-1 and TRBJ1-5; perhaps TRBD1 as D (5 bases). CDR1 is MNHNS and CDR2 is SASEGT in the germline V gene. V lost 7 bases and J 1 base, leaving 14 bases between the germline ends. CDR3 length: 15 amino acids. The CDR3 region has the DNA TGTGCCAGCATGGGTCGGCGGACAAGCAATCAGCCCCAGCATTTT. Its protein is CASMGRRTSNQPQHF.

The chain joins TRBV6-5 to TRBJ2-7; the match to TRBD2 covers 12 bases. The V gene end was trimmed by 6 bases and the J gene end by 3 bases; junction bases not matched to a gene: 3. The germline gives CDR1 MNHEY, CDR2 SVGAGI. This CDR3 has 14 residues. The CDR3 spells CASRATSGSYEQYF. As DNA, the CDR3 is TGTGCCAGCAGGGCGACTAGCGGGAGCTACGAGCAGTACTTC.

The V gene is TRBV13, the J gene TRBJ1-2; possible D gene TRBD1, 5 bases. This CDR3 region has 12 residues. V was shortened by 5 bases and J by 7 bases, with 11 bases between the two germline ends. Germline values: CDR1 PRHDT, CDR2 FYEKMQ (reference sequence). Here the CDR3 DNA reads TGTGCCAGCAGCCCCGGGGGATTTGGCTACACCTTC. Translation gives CASSPGGFGYTF.

The rearrangement joins TRBV7-8 to TRBJ2-5, with 7 nucleotides matching TRBD2. The V gene's germline CDR1 is SGHVS and CDR2 FQNEAQ. J was trimmed by 5 bases and V by 0 bases; bases with no gene match: 9. The CDR3 extends over 16 amino acids. This CDR3 reads CASSLAPRSGKETQYF. In DNA form, the CDR3 reads TGTGCCAGCAGCTTAGCCCCTAGGAGCGGGAAGGAGACCCAGTACTTC.

With regard to this clone: Other DNA sequences in the sample encode the same CDR3. This chain joins TRBV27 and TRBJ1-4; 10 bases are shared with TRBD1. This CDR3 is built from 15 residues. V lost 1 base to trimming and J lost 7 bases; unmatched junction nucleotides: 3. CDR1 is MNHEY and CDR2 is SMNVEV in the germline V gene (reference sequence). CDR3 sequence (DNA): TGTGCCAGCAGTTTATTAGGACAGGGGGGTGAAAAACTGTTTTTT. Translating it yields CASSLLGQGGEKLFF.

J is TRBJ2-3 and V is TRBV10-3; 9 bases line up with TRBD2. V shed 0 bases and J 5 bases; nucleotides not matched to a gene: 9. The germline V gene encodes CDR1 ENHRY and CDR2 SYGVKD. The CDR3 spans 17 residues. The CDR3 region is CAISESISGSVQDTQYF. The DNA for the CDR3 is TGTGCCATCAGTGAGTCGATTAGCGGGAGTGTCCAAGATACGCAGTATTTT.

V gene TRBV30 combines with J gene TRBJ1-2; D not resolved. The CDR3 is made up of 14 amino acids. Germline CDR1 is GTSNPN and CDR2 is SVGIG (reference sequence). Trimming left V 2 bases short and J 2 bases short, with 12 bases between. The CDR3 region is CAWSRVPENYGYTF. The CDR3 DNA sequence: TGTGCCTGGAGTCGGGTCCCAGAAAACTATGGCTACACCTTC.

The chain uses TRBV30 and TRBJ2-7, with D tentatively TRBD2 (7 bases). The germline gives CDR1 GTSNPN, CDR2 SVGIG (reference sequence). V was cut by 2 bases and J by 1 base, with 12 bases left in between. The CDR3 runs 14 residues. CDR3 amino acids: CAWSWGGTSYEQYF. CDR3 coding DNA: TGTGCCTGGAGTTGGGGGGGCACGTCCTACGAGCAGTACTTC.

CDR3: CASSQSQAPYEQYF. CDR3 nucleotide sequence: TGCGCCAGCAGCCAGTCTCAGGCACCCTACGAGCAGTACTTC. V and J are TRBV4-1 and TRBJ2-7; D ambiguous. V was pared by 3 bases and J by 2 bases, with 11 bases between. The CDR3 has 14 amino acids. CDR1 and CDR2 from the germline V gene are MGHRA and YSYEKL.

The chain uses TRBV7-7 and TRBJ2-5; D remains ambiguous. Between the trimmed V and J ends, which lost 1 base and 0 bases, there was a span of 3 bases. The CDR3 covers 13 residues. Germline CDR1 is SSHAT and CDR2 is FNYEAQ (reference sequence). CDR3 bases: TGTGCCAGCAGCTTAGACAACCAAGAGACCCAGTACTTC. It yields the protein CASSLDNQETQYF.

This chain uses TRBV10-3 with TRBJ2-4; a possible D gene is TRBD2 (6 bases). This CDR3 region has 14 residues. The germline V gene has CDR1 ENHRY and CDR2 SYGVKD. Trimming left V 0 bases short and J 6 bases short, with 9 bases between. The CDR3 sequence: CAISESGGTNIQYF. The CDR3 DNA sequence: TGTGCCATCAGTGAGTCTGGGGGGACAAACATTCAGTACTTC.

The rearrangement uses TRBV5-1 and TRBJ2-1, with D perhaps TRBD1 (6 bases). This CDR3 is built from 14 residues. Germline CDR1 is SGHRS and CDR2 is YFSETQ. V shed 4 bases and J shed 5 bases, with 13 bases lying between them. The DNA of the CDR3 is TGCGCCAGCAGCCCAGACAGGTATAACAATGAGCAGTTCTTC. This sequence encodes CASSPDRYNNEQFF.

This chain connects TRBV7-2 to TRBJ2-5; D is perhaps TRBD1 (5 bases). V was clipped by 1 base and J by 4 bases, with 7 bases between them. CDR3 size: 13 residues. Germline assignment: CDR1 SGHTA and CDR2 FQGNSA. The CDR3 sequence: CASSLERGETQYF. The CDR3, as DNA: TGTGCCAGCAGCTTAGAAAGGGGAGAGACCCAGTACTTC.

This rearrangement joins TRBV20-1 to TRBJ2-5; D is unclear. The V and J ends lost 6 bases and 2 bases respectively, with 7 bases between them. The CDR3 totals 11 residues. CDR1 and CDR2 (germline): DFQATT, SNEGSKA (reference sequence). In DNA, the CDR3 is TGCAGTGCCCAACATCAAGAGACCCAGTACTTC. Translation gives CSAQHQETQYF.

This clone has only a few counts. This chain links TRBV19 with TRBJ2-1; TRBD2 is a possible D gene (6 bases). Trimming removed 3 bases at V and 2 bases at J, with 14 bases between. The CDR3 contains 16 residues. Germline assignment: CDR1 LNHDA and CDR2 SQIVND (reference sequence). Here the CDR3 reads CASSIYGGIPYNEQFF. The CDR3 DNA follows: TGTGCCAGTAGTATTTATGGCGGGATACCCTACAATGAGCAGTTCTTC.

The V gene is TRBV7-9, the J gene TRBJ2-7; the D gene is possibly TRBD1 (6 bases). Trimming shortened V by 1 base and J by 5 bases, and 12 bases separated the two germline ends. The CDR3 consists of 14 residues. Germline-derived CDR1 and CDR2 are SEHNR and FQNEAQ (reference sequence). CDR3 DNA sequence: TGTGCCAGCAGCTTAGTGGGTGGGGGCAACGAGCAGTACTTC. Its translation is CASSLVGGGNEQYF.

The genes are TRBV5-1 and TRBJ1-2; D not resolved. V was trimmed by 3 bases and J by 4 bases, leaving 13 bases between them. Germline V gene data show CDR1 as SGHRS and CDR2 as YFSETQ. The CDR3 contains 14 residues. The CDR3: CASSSQDLGYGYTF. The DNA of the CDR3 is TGCGCCAGCAGCTCACAAGACTTAGGCTATGGCTACACCTTC.

This rearrangement joins TRBV7-2 to TRBJ1-2, with 8 bases aligning to TRBD1. CDR1 is SGHTA and CDR2 is FQGNSA in the germline V gene. Trimming removed 5 bases from V and 8 bases from J; junction bases left unmatched: 13. The CDR3 sequence is 15 residues long. CDR3: CASSLRQGAVSGYTF. CDR3 in DNA: TGTGCCAGCAGCCTACGGCAGGGGGCCGTTAGCGGCTACACCTTC.